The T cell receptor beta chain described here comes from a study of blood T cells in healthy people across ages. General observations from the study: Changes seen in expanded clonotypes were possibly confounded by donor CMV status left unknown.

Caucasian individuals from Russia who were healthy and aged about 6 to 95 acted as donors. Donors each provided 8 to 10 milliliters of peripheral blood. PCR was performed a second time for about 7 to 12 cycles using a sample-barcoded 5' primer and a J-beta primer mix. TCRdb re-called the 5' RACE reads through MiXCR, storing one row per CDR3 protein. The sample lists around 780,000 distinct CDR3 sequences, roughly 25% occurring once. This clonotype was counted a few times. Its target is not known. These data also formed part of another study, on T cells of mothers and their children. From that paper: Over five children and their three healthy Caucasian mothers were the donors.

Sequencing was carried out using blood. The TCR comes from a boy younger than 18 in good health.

The DNA of the CDR3 is TGTGCCAGCAGCCCTGTAAAACAGGGTAGCAATCAGCCCCAGCATTTT. Residues: CASSPVKQGSNQPQHF. This chain connects TRBV7-2 to TRBJ1-5, with D possibly TRBD1 on 6 matching bases. Germline V gives CDR1 SGHTA, CDR2 FQGNSA. The CDR3 consists of 16 residues. The V gene lost 5 bases and the J gene lost 0 bases, with 14 bases spanning the gap.